The rows below give T cell receptor beta chains drawn from one sample of a study of beta chain features in type 1 diabetes. Profiling relied on immunoSEQ multiplex PCR, and the TCRdb table lists in-frame clones only, not all of them. The data show around 300,000 clones, approximately 10% seen once. Sequencing used naive CD4+ T cells from blood. The receptors shown here come from a woman aged 30 to 39 in good health. Each CDR3 is given with its conserved first and last residue. D genes are given only for firm matches. The size field is filled for only some rows; it gives once, few, many or a size class.

CDR3 protein: CASSPPGTGPYEQYF
CDR3 DNA: TGTGCCAGCTCACCACCGGGGACAGGACCCTACGAGCAGTACTTC
V gene: TRBV18
J gene: TRBJ2-7
CDR3 length: 15
clone size: .
D gene: TRBD1

CDR3 protein: CASSWASGKETQYF
CDR3 DNA: TGTGCCAGCAGTTGGGCTAGCGGGAAAGAGACCCAGTACTTC
V gene: TRBV28
J gene: TRBJ2-5
CDR3 length: 14
clone size: few
D gene: TRBD2

CDR3 protein: CASSLDLGLAGGVQFF
CDR3 DNA: TGTGCCAGCAGCTTAGACCTTGGACTAGCGGGAGGAGTGCAGTTCTTC
V gene: TRBV7-2
J gene: TRBJ2-1
CDR3 length: 16
clone size: many
D gene: TRBD2

CDR3 protein: CASSVRSDSLFNYGYTF
CDR3 DNA: TGTGCCAGCAGCGTACGCTCGGACAGCCTATTCAACTATGGCTACACCTTC
V gene: TRBV9
J gene: TRBJ1-2
CDR3 length: 17
clone size: few
D gene: .

CDR3 protein: CASSREQGNQPQHF
CDR3 DNA: TGCGCCAGCAGCCGCGAACAGGGAAATCAGCCCCAGCATTTT
V gene: TRBV4-1
J gene: TRBJ1-5
CDR3 length: 14
clone size: few
D gene: .

CDR3 protein: CASSIGLAGMNEQFF
CDR3 DNA: TGTGCCAGTAGTATAGGGCTAGCGGGAATGAATGAGCAGTTCTTC
V gene: TRBV19
J gene: TRBJ2-1
CDR3 length: 15
clone size: few
D gene: TRBD2

CDR3 protein: CSVPSGRYEQYF
CDR3 DNA: TGCAGCGTTCCCTCAGGGAGGTACGAGCAGTACTTC
V gene: TRBV29-1
J gene: TRBJ2-7
CDR3 length: 12
clone size: .
D gene: .

CDR3 protein: CASSLDRKETQYF
CDR3 DNA: TGTGCCAGCAGCTTAGACAGGAAAGAGACCCAGTACTTC
V gene: TRBV7-2
J gene: TRBJ2-5
CDR3 length: 13
clone size: .
D gene: .

CDR3 protein: CASSQVDAGAYEQYF
CDR3 DNA: TGTGCCAGCAGCCAAGTGGATGCGGGCGCCTACGAGCAGTACTTC
V gene: TRBV4-2
J gene: TRBJ2-7
CDR3 length: 15
clone size: few
D gene: .

CDR3 protein: CASSRSERADTQYF
CDR3 DNA: TGCGCCAGCAGCCGATCGGAACGGGCAGATACGCAGTATTTT
V gene: TRBV4-3
J gene: TRBJ2-3
CDR3 length: 14
clone size: .
D gene: .

CDR3 protein: CASSLLGTSGKNEQFF
CDR3 DNA: TGTGCCAGCAGCTTGTTGGGGACTAGCGGGAAGAATGAGCAGTTCTTC
V gene: TRBV7-3
J gene: TRBJ2-1
CDR3 length: 16
clone size: .
D gene: TRBD2

CDR3 protein: CASSAGGFHYEQYF
CDR3 DNA: TGTGCCAGCAGCGCGGGGGGGTTTCACTACGAGCAGTACTTC
V gene: TRBV7-9
J gene: TRBJ2-7
CDR3 length: 14
clone size: .
D gene: TRBD2

CDR3 protein: CASSQVRDRITDTQYF
CDR3 DNA: TGCGCCAGCAGCCAAGTACGGGACAGGATCACAGATACGCAGTATTTT
V gene: TRBV4-3
J gene: TRBJ2-3
CDR3 length: 16
clone size: .
D gene: TRBD1

CDR3 protein: CASSQDRGLETQYF
CDR3 DNA: TGCGCCAGCAGCCAAGATAGGGGACTGGAAACCCAGTACTTC
V gene: TRBV4-3
J gene: TRBJ2-5
CDR3 length: 14
clone size: many
D gene: .

CDR3 protein: CASSLTGGSLQETQYF
CDR3 DNA: TGTGCCAGCAGCTTAACTGGCGGGAGCCTCCAAGAGACCCAGTACTTC
V gene: TRBV7-9
J gene: TRBJ2-5
CDR3 length: 16
clone size: .
D gene: TRBD2

CDR3 protein: CSISGTSGDPYEQYF
CDR3 DNA: TGCAGCATATCCGGGACTAGCGGCGACCCCTACGAGCAGTACTTC
V gene: TRBV29-1
J gene: TRBJ2-7
CDR3 length: 15
clone size: .
D gene: TRBD2

CDR3 protein: CASSSREETQYF
CDR3 DNA: TGTGCCAGCAGCTCCCGCGAGGAGACCCAGTACTTC
V gene: TRBV7-2
J gene: TRBJ2-5
CDR3 length: 12
clone size: .
D gene: .

CDR3 protein: CASSSQGALDYGYTF
CDR3 DNA: TGTGCCAGCAGTTCCCAGGGGGCACTCGACTATGGCTACACCTTC
V gene: TRBV2
J gene: TRBJ1-2
CDR3 length: 15
clone size: few
D gene: TRBD1

CDR3 protein: CAWNGGASGRRETQYF
CDR3 DNA: TGTGCCTGGAACGGTGGGGCTAGCGGGAGACGGGAGACCCAGTACTTC
V gene: TRBV30
J gene: TRBJ2-5
CDR3 length: 16
clone size: .
D gene: TRBD2

CDR3 protein: CASSLPQGDWEPQHF
CDR3 DNA: TGTGCCAGCAGTTTGCCACAGGGGGATTGGGAGCCCCAGCATTTT
V gene: TRBV28
J gene: TRBJ1-5
CDR3 length: 15
clone size: few
D gene: TRBD1

CDR3 protein: CASSLSWTSGSLEQFF
CDR3 DNA: TGTGCCAGTAGTTTGAGTTGGACTAGCGGGAGCCTCGAGCAGTTCTTC
V gene: TRBV19
J gene: TRBJ2-1
CDR3 length: 16
clone size: few
D gene: TRBD2

CDR3 protein: CAWSSGGPEKLFF
CDR3 DNA: TGTGCCTGGAGTTCGGGAGGTCCCGAAAAACTGTTTTTT
V gene: TRBV30
J gene: TRBJ1-4
CDR3 length: 13
clone size: few
D gene: .

CDR3 protein: CASSGGLLSLGETQYF
CDR3 DNA: TGTGCCAGCAGCGGAGGGCTTCTTTCCTTGGGGGAGACCCAGTACTTC
V gene: TRBV11-2
J gene: TRBJ2-5
CDR3 length: 16
clone size: few
D gene: .

CDR3 protein: CASSLTSTSARRGTQYF
CDR3 DNA: TGTGCCAGCAGCTTAACCTCGACTAGCGCAAGGCGAGGAACGCAGTATTTT
V gene: TRBV7-2
J gene: TRBJ2-3
CDR3 length: 17
clone size: few
D gene: TRBD2

CDR3 protein: CASSQVKGPGGGNIQYF
CDR3 DNA: TGCGCCAGCAGCCAAGTCAAGGGTCCGGGAGGTGGGAACATTCAGTACTTC
V gene: TRBV4-3
J gene: TRBJ2-4
CDR3 length: 17
clone size: .
D gene: TRBD2

CDR3 protein: CSASSFEAFF
CDR3 DNA: TGCAGTGCTAGCTCCTTTGAAGCTTTCTTT
V gene: TRBV20-1
J gene: TRBJ1-1
CDR3 length: 10
clone size: .
D gene: .

CDR3 protein: CASSSGTLPYEQYF
CDR3 DNA: TGTGCCAGCAGTTCTGGGACACTACCCTACGAGCAGTACTTC
V gene: TRBV28
J gene: TRBJ2-7
CDR3 length: 14
clone size: .
D gene: .

CDR3 protein: CASSLVAGRITDTQYF
CDR3 DNA: TGTGCCAGCAGCTTAGTGGCCGGGAGGATAACAGATACGCAGTATTTT
V gene: TRBV11-2
J gene: TRBJ2-3
CDR3 length: 16
clone size: .
D gene: TRBD2

CDR3 protein: CASSLGEAIYNQPQHF
CDR3 DNA: TGTGCCAGCAGCTTAGGGGAGGCAATATACAATCAGCCCCAGCATTTT
V gene: TRBV7-2
J gene: TRBJ1-5
CDR3 length: 16
clone size: .
D gene: .

CDR3 protein: CASTRGQKRYNEQFF
CDR3 DNA: TGTGCCAGCACTCGGGGACAGAAGCGATACAATGAGCAGTTCTTC
V gene: TRBV11-2
J gene: TRBJ2-1
CDR3 length: 15
clone size: few
D gene: TRBD1

CDR3 protein: CASSRGLAEPYNEQFF
CDR3 DNA: TGCGCCAGCAGCCGGGGACTAGCGGAACCATACAATGAGCAGTTCTTC
V gene: TRBV4-3
J gene: TRBJ2-1
CDR3 length: 16
clone size: .
D gene: TRBD2

CDR3 protein: CASRFENSGSLYETQYF
CDR3 DNA: TGTGCAAGTCGCTTCGAAAATAGCGGGAGTTTGTATGAGACCCAGTACTTC
V gene: TRBV12-2
J gene: TRBJ2-5
CDR3 length: 17
clone size: few
D gene: .

CDR3 protein: CASSTRTGGASETQYF
CDR3 DNA: TGTGCCAGCAGTACCAGAACAGGGGGCGCGTCAGAGACCCAGTACTTC
V gene: TRBV28
J gene: TRBJ2-5
CDR3 length: 16
clone size: .
D gene: TRBD1

CDR3 protein: CASRGAADTQYF
CDR3 DNA: TGTGCCAGCAGGGGGGCGGCAGATACGCAGTATTTT
V gene: TRBV6-5
J gene: TRBJ2-3
CDR3 length: 12
clone size: few
D gene: .

CDR3 protein: CASTSIGTGEKLFF
CDR3 DNA: TGTGCCAGCACCTCAATAGGAACAGGAGAAAAACTGTTTTTT
V gene: TRBV27
J gene: TRBJ1-4
CDR3 length: 14
clone size: .
D gene: .

CDR3 protein: CASSLASEYNEQFF
CDR3 DNA: TGCGCCAGCAGCTTGGCTAGCGAGTACAATGAGCAGTTCTTC
V gene: TRBV5-1
J gene: TRBJ2-1
CDR3 length: 14
clone size: .
D gene: .

CDR3 protein: CASSQVGDSRYNEQFF
CDR3 DNA: TGCGCCAGCAGCCAAGTGGGGGACTCCCGGTACAATGAGCAGTTCTTC
V gene: TRBV4-3
J gene: TRBJ2-1
CDR3 length: 16
clone size: few
D gene: .

CDR3 protein: CSVAPNFYEQYF
CDR3 DNA: TGCAGCGTTGCTCCTAATTTCTACGAGCAGTACTTC
V gene: TRBV29-1
J gene: TRBJ2-7
CDR3 length: 12
clone size: few
D gene: .

CDR3 protein: CASTPTGANQPQHF
CDR3 DNA: TGTGCCAGCACCCCTACAGGGGCTAATCAGCCCCAGCATTTT
V gene: TRBV28
J gene: TRBJ1-5
CDR3 length: 14
clone size: few
D gene: TRBD1

CDR3 protein: CASSYQGLADSYEQYF
CDR3 DNA: TGTGCCAGCAGTTACCAGGGACTAGCGGATAGCTACGAGCAGTACTTC
V gene: TRBV6-5
J gene: TRBJ2-7
CDR3 length: 16
clone size: few
D gene: TRBD2

CDR3 protein: CASSLEQGQSTDTQYF
CDR3 DNA: TGCGCCAGCAGCTTGGAACAGGGACAGAGCACAGATACGCAGTATTTT
V gene: TRBV5-1
J gene: TRBJ2-3
CDR3 length: 16
clone size: .
D gene: TRBD1

CDR3 protein: CASSQTGAGYEQYF
CDR3 DNA: TGTGCCAGCAGTCAGACGGGAGCTGGCTACGAGCAGTACTTC
V gene: TRBV6-5
J gene: TRBJ2-7
CDR3 length: 14
clone size: .
D gene: .

CDR3 protein: CASNGGTYSGELFF
CDR3 DNA: TGTGCCAGCAACGGGGGGACATATAGCGGGGAGCTGTTTTTT
V gene: TRBV21-1
J gene: TRBJ2-2
CDR3 length: 14
clone size: few
D gene: .

CDR3 protein: CASSPSVSPYEQYF
CDR3 DNA: TGCGCCAGCAGCCCTAGTGTCTCCCCCTACGAGCAGTACTTC
V gene: TRBV4-3
J gene: TRBJ2-7
CDR3 length: 14
clone size: few
D gene: .

CDR3 protein: CASRRGTSGRTETQYF
CDR3 DNA: TGCGCCAGCAGACGTGGGACTAGCGGGAGGACAGAGACCCAGTACTTC
V gene: TRBV5-1
J gene: TRBJ2-5
CDR3 length: 16
clone size: .
D gene: TRBD2

CDR3 protein: CASSLETGRGYTF
CDR3 DNA: TGTGCCAGCAGTTTGGAGACAGGACGGGGCTACACCTTC
V gene: TRBV27
J gene: TRBJ1-2
CDR3 length: 13
clone size: .
D gene: .